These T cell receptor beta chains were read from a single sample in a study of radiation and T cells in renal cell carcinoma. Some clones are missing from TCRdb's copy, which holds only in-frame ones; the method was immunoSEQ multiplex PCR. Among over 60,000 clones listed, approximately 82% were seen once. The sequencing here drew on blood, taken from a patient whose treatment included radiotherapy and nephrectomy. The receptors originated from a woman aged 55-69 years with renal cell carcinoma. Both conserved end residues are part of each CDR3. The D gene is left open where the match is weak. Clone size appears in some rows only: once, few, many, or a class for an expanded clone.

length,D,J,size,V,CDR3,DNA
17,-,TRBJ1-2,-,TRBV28,CASSLNPQDPRAYGYTF,TGTGCCAGCAGTTTAAACCCCCAGGACCCGAGGGCCTATGGCTACACCTTC
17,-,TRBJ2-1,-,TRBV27,CASSLSSFGSSYNEQFF,TGTGCCAGCAGTTTATCGAGTTTCGGGAGCTCCTACAATGAGCAGTTCTTC
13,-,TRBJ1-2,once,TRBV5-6,CASSLEGRRGYTF,TGTGCCAGCAGCCTCGAGGGCAGAAGAGGCTACACCTTC
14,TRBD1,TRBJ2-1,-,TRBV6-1,CASSGQGTGDEQFF,TGTGCCAGCAGTGGACAGGGGACCGGCGATGAGCAGTTCTTC
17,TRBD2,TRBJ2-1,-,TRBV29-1,CSGRLAGVISSYNEQFF,TGCAGCGGAAGACTAGCGGGGGTAATAAGCTCCTACAATGAGCAGTTCTTC
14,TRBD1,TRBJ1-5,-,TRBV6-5,CASSPGGRNQPQHF,TGTGCCAGCAGCCCAGGGGGTCGCAATCAGCCCCAGCATTTT
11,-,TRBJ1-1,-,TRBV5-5,CAGTWGSEAFF,TGTGCCGGCACGTGGGGCTCTGAAGCTTTCTTT
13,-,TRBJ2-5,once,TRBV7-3,CASSSFYSETQYF,TGTGCCAGCAGCTCTTTTTATTCCGAGACCCAGTACTTC
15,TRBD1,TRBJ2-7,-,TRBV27,CASSPGQGATYEQYF,TGTGCCAGCAGTCCGGGACAGGGGGCAACCTACGAGCAGTACTTC
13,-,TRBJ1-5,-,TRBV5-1,CASSLQGNQPQHF,TGTGCCAGCAGCCTTCAGGGTAATCAGCCCCAGCATTTT
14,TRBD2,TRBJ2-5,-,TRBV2,CASSMTSGQETQYF,TGTGCCAGCAGTATGACTAGCGGCCAAGAGACCCAGTACTTC
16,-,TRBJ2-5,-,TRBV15,CATSRDLGDGQETQYF,TGTGCCACCAGCAGAGATCTAGGGGACGGCCAAGAGACCCAGTACTTC